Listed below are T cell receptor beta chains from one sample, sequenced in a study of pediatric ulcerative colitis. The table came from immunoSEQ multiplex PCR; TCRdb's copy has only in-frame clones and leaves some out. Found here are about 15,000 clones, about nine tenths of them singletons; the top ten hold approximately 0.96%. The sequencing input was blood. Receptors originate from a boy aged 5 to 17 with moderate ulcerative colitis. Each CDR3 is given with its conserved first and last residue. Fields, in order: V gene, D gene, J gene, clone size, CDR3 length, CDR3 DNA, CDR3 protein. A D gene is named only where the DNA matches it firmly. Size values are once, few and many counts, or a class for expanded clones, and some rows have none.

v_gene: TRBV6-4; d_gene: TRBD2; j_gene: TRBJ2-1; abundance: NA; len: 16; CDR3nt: TGTGCCAGCAGTGAGGGGACTAGCGGGAGGATCGATGAGCAGTTCTTC; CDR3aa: CASSEGTSGRIDEQFF
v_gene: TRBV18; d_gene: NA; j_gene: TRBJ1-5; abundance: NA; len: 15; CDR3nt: TGTGCCAGCTCACCATCCCAGGTTCAGTCGCAGCCCCAGCATTTT; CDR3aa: CASSPSQVQSQPQHF
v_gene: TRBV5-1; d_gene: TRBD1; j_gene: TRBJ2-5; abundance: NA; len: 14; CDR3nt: TGCGCCAGCAGCTGGGGGACAGAAGGGGAGACCCAGTACTTC; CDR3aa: CASSWGTEGETQYF
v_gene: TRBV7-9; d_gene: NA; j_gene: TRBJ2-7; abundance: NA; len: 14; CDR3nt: TGTGCCAGCAGCTCAATACAGGATTTCTACGAGCAGTACTTC; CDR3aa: CASSSIQDFYEQYF
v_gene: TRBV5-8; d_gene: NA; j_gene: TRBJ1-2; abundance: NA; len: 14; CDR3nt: TGTGCCAGCAGGGGTCGACAGCCAAACTATGGCTACACCTTC; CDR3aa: CASRGRQPNYGYTF
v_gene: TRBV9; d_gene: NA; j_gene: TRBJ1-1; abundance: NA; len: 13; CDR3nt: TGTGCCAGCAGCGTAGGACAGATGGGTGAAGCTTTCTTT; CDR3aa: CASSVGQMGEAFF
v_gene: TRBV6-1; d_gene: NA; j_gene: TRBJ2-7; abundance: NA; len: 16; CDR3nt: TGTGCCAGCAGTGAAGGACCCCGCGGAGAGTACTACGAGCAGTACTTC; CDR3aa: CASSEGPRGEYYEQYF
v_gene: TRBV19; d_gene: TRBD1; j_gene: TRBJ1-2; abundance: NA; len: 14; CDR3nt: TGTGCCAGTAATCCCCCTGACAGGGATGGTGGCTACACCTTC; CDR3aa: CASNPPDRDGGYTF
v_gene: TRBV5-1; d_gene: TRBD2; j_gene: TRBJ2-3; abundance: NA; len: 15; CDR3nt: TGCGCCAGCTTCCCGCGGGAGAGAGGCACAGATACGCAGTATTTT; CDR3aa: CASFPRERGTDTQYF
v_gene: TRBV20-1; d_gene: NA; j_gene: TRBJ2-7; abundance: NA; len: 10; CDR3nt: TGCAGTGCTGGGGCTTACGAGCAGTACTTC; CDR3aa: CSAGAYEQYF
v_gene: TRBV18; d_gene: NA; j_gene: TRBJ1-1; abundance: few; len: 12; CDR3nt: TGTGCCAGCTCACCACTGGACACTGAAGCTTTCTTT; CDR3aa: CASSPLDTEAFF
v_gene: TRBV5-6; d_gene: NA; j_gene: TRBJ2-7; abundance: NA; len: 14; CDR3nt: TGTGCCAGCAGCTCCCGAGGGACCTCAGGGGAGCAGTACTTC; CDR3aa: CASSSRGTSGEQYF
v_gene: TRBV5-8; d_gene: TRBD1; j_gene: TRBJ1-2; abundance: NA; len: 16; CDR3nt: TGTGCCAGCAGCTTGGTTAGGGGGCAGAAGGACTATGGCTACACCTTC; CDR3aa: CASSLVRGQKDYGYTF
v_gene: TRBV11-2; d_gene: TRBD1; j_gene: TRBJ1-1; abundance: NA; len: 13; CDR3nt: TGTGCCAGCAGCAGGGACAGGGTTAGTGAAGCTTTCTTT; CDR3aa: CASSRDRVSEAFF
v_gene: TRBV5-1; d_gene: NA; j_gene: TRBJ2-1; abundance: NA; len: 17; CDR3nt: TGCGCCAGCAGCTTGGCAGGGCTCGCTTTGAGGAACAATGAGCAGTTCTTC; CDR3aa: CASSLAGLALRNNEQFF
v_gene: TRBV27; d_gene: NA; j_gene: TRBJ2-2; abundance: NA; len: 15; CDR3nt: TGTGCCAGCAGTTCGATCTCGGACCGGGGGAGGGAGCTGTTTTTT; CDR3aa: CASSSISDRGRELFF
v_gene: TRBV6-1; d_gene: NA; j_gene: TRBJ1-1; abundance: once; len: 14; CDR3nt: TGTGCCAGCAATAGGTTAGGCCAGAACACTGAAGCTTTCTTT; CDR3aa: CASNRLGQNTEAFF
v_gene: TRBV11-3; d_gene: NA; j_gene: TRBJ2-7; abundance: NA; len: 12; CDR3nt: TGTGCCAGCAGCTTAGCGCCCCCCGAGCAGTACTTC; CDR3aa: CASSLAPPEQYF
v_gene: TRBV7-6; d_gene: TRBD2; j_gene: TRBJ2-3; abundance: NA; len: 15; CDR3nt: TGTGCCAGCAGCTTGACGGGAGGGGAGGCAGATACGCAGTATTTT; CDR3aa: CASSLTGGEADTQYF
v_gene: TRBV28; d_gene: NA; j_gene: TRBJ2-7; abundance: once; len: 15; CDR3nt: TGTGCCAGCAGTCCCGGGACTCCAAATCGCTACGAGCAGTACTTC; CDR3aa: CASSPGTPNRYEQYF
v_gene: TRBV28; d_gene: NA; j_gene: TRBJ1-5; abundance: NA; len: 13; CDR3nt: TGTGCCAGCAGTTTTTTGGGGGATCAGCCCCAGCATTTT; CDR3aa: CASSFLGDQPQHF
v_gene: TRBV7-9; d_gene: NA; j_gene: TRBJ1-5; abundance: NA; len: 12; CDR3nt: TGTGCCAGCAGCTTAGGTGGTCAGCCCCAGCATTTT; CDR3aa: CASSLGGQPQHF
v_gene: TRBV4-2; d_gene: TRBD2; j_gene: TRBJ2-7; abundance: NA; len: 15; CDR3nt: TGTGCCAGCAGCCTAGAAAGCGGGGGGGCGCGAGAGCAGTACTTC; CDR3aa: CASSLESGGAREQYF
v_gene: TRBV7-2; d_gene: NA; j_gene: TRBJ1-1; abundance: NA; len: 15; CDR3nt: TGTGCCAGCAGCTTAGTAGAGGGAATCGGAACTGAAGCTTTCTTT; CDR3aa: CASSLVEGIGTEAFF
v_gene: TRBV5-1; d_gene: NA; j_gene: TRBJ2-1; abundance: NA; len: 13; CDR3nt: TGCGCCAGCAGCTATTACGGAGAAAATGAGCAGTTCTTC; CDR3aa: CASSYYGENEQFF
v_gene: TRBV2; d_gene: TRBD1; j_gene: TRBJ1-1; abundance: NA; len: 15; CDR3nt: TGTGCCAGCAGTGACGGGACAGGGGCGTACACTGAAGCTTTCTTT; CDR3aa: CASSDGTGAYTEAFF
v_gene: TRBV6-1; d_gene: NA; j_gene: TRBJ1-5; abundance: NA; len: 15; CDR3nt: TGTGCCAGCAGCTCCATTACAGGAGTTGGTCAGCCCCAGCATTTT; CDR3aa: CASSSITGVGQPQHF
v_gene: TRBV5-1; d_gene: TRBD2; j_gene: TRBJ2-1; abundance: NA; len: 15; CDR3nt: TGCGCCAGCAGCTTGGTTAGCGGGAGGGCCGGTGAGCAGTTCTTC; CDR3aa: CASSLVSGRAGEQFF
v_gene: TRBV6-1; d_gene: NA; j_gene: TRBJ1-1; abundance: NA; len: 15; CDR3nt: TGTGCCAGCAGTGAAGATCTTGGGGTGGGGACTGAAGCTTTCTTT; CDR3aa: CASSEDLGVGTEAFF